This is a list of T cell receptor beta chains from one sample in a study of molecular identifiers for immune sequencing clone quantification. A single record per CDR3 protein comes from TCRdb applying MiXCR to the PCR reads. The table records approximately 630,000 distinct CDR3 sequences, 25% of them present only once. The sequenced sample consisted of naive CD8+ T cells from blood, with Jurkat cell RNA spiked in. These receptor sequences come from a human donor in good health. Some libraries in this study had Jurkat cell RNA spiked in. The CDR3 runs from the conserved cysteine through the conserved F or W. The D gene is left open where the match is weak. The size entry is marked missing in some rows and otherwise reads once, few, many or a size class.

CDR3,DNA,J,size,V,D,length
CASSQHSQNQPQHF,TGCGCCAGCAGCCAACATTCCCAAAATCAGCCCCAGCATTTT,TRBJ1-5,many,TRBV4-1,NA,14
CASFRSAEAFF,TGTGCCAGTTTTCGAAGCGCTGAAGCTTTCTTT,TRBJ1-1,few,TRBV27,NA,11
CASRVGGEGGYEQYF,TGTGCCAGCCGCGTAGGGGGGGAGGGGGGCTACGAGCAGTACTTC,TRBJ2-7,NA,TRBV9,NA,15
CASSPPGGGWEKLFF,TGTGCCAGCAGTCCCCCGGGAGGGGGTTGGGAAAAACTGTTTTTT,TRBJ1-4,NA,TRBV12-3/TRBV12-4,NA,15
CAISETTDRGTDTQYF,TGTGCCATCAGTGAGACTACGGACAGGGGGACAGATACGCAGTATTTT,TRBJ2-3,many,TRBV10-3,TRBD1,16
CASSRQGGYSRELFF,TGTGCCAGCAGTCGACAGGGAGGGTATTCCAGGGAGCTGTTTTTT,TRBJ2-2,NA,TRBV12-3/TRBV12-4,NA,15
CASSLGGDYYQPQHF,TGTGCCAGCAGTCTAGGCGGAGACTACTATCAGCCCCAGCATTTT,TRBJ1-5,many,TRBV27,NA,15
CASSLDGTPGTPNTGELFF,TGTGCCAGCAGCTTAGATGGTACTCCCGGGACACCGAACACCGGGGAGCTGTTTTTT,TRBJ2-2,once,TRBV11-2,NA,19
CASSSLTGKLYSNQPQHF,TGTGCCAGCAGCTCTTTGACAGGGAAGCTCTATAGCAATCAGCCCCAGCATTTT,TRBJ1-5,many,TRBV12-3/TRBV12-4,TRBD1,18
CASSDLAGSNTGELFF,TGTGCCAGCAGTGATCTAGCGGGATCGAACACCGGGGAGCTGTTTTTT,TRBJ2-2,many,TRBV2,TRBD2,16
CASSLGNYQDTQYF,TGTGCCAGCAGCTTAGGTAACTATCAAGATACGCAGTATTTT,TRBJ2-3,few,TRBV13,NA,14
CASSSRTPNTEAFF,TGCGCCAGCAGCTCCCGTACGCCTAACACTGAAGCTTTCTTT,TRBJ1-1,many,TRBV5-1,NA,14
CASSSTRGCTDTQYF,TGTGCCAGCAGTTCCACAAGGGGGTGCACAGATACGCAGTATTTT,TRBJ2-3,NA,TRBV27,NA,15
CASGGAVREGEAFF,TGTGCCAGTGGGGGGGCAGTCCGGGAGGGTGAAGCTTTCTTT,TRBJ1-1,many,TRBV2,NA,14
CASTKGAGSTDTQYF,TGTGCCAGCACCAAGGGGGCGGGCAGCACAGATACGCAGTATTTT,TRBJ2-3,many,TRBV12-3/TRBV12-4,TRBD1,15
CASNLRDRSTGELFF,TGTGCCAGTAACCTCCGGGACAGGTCCACCGGGGAGCTGTTTTTT,TRBJ2-2,few,TRBV19,TRBD1,15
CASSPRRDNSPLHF,TGTGCCAGCAGCCCCCGGCGGGACAATTCACCCCTCCACTTT,TRBJ1-6,NA,TRBV7-9,NA,14
CASSLPFEETQYF,TGTGCCAGCAGCTTACCATTTGAAGAGACCCAGTACTTC,TRBJ2-5,many,TRBV7-9,NA,13
CASSDSVMAVEIGEGVIQYF,TGTGCCAGCAGTGACTCCGTAATGGCTGTGGAAATCGGGGAAGGGGTCATTCAGTACTTC,TRBJ2-4,NA,TRBV6-4,NA,20
CSANDLDSASTDTQYF,TGCAGTGCTAACGATTTGGACAGTGCAAGCACAGATACGCAGTATTTT,TRBJ2-3,many,TRBV20-1,NA,16
CASRHEAGGPYTQYF,TGCGCCAGCAGGCATGAGGCGGGGGGGCCGTATACGCAGTATTTT,TRBJ2-3,many,TRBV4-3,TRBD2,15
CAIRNPGRNYEQYF,TGTGCCATCAGAAACCCGGGACGGAACTACGAGCAGTACTTC,TRBJ2-7,many,TRBV10-3,NA,14
CASSKPTSGVYEQYF,TGTGCCAGTAGTAAACCGACTAGCGGCGTCTACGAGCAGTACTTC,TRBJ2-7,NA,TRBV19,TRBD2,15
CATSDPPADTQYF,TGTGCCACCAGTGATCCCCCGGCAGATACGCAGTATTTT,TRBJ2-3,many,TRBV24-1,NA,13